A single sample gave rise to the 27 T cell receptor beta chains below, sequenced in a study of STAT5B mutations in CD4+ large granular lymphocyte leukemia. Profiling relied on immunoSEQ multiplex PCR, and the TCRdb table lists in-frame clones only, not all of them. The table lists about 38,000 clones, approximately 85% of them singletons. The sequencing input was CD4+ T cells from blood buffy coats. These receptors came from a human donor in good health.

This chain uses TRBV6-1 with TRBJ2-7; D ambiguous. Germline V lookup: CDR1 MNHNS, CDR2 SASEGT. The CDR3 has 13 amino acids. Deletions cut 0 bases from V and 2 bases from J, with 5 bases between. The CDR3 here is CASSEAIPYEQYF. CDR3 DNA sequence: TGTGCCAGCAGTGAAGCAATTCCCTACGAGCAGTACTTC.

V gene TRBV10-3 combines with J gene TRBJ1-5, with TRBD1 matching over 7 bases. V shed 4 bases and J 1 base; nucleotides not matched to a gene: 1. CDR1 is ENHRY and CDR2 is SYGVKD in the germline V gene. The CDR3 is made up of 14 amino acids. CDR3: CAISVQGSNQPQHF. Here the CDR3 DNA reads TGTGCCATCAGTGTACAGGGGAGCAATCAGCCCCAGCATTTT.

The V and J genes are TRBV10-3 and TRBJ1-1, with D uncertain. This CDR3 has 11 amino acids. V shed 0 bases and J shed 8 bases, with 4 bases lying between them. Germline V CDR1 and CDR2: ENHRY, SYGVKD. The CDR3 region has the DNA TGTGCCATCAGTGAGTCGATCGAAGCTTTCTTT. This gives the protein CAISESIEAFF.

The J gene is TRBJ2-5, the V gene TRBV10-3; no firm D call. The J call could be wrong; TRBJ2-7 is a better fit for the DNA end. The CDR3 covers 14 residues. Germline CDR1 is ENHRY and CDR2 is SYGVKD. The CDR3 spells CAISRSDGYYEQYF. The CDR3 coding sequence is TGTGCCATCAGTCGGAGTGACGGCTACTACGAGCAGTACTTC.

V usage is TRBV4-2 and J usage is TRBJ2-3, with TRBD2 as a possible D gene (6 bases). The CDR3 consists of 19 residues. In germline, CDR1 is LGHNA, CDR2 YNFKEQ. Trimming left V 0 bases short and J 1 base short, with 20 bases between. The CDR3 sequence: CASSQDKRIGPGGTDTQYF. The CDR3 bases are TGTGCCAGCAGCCAAGATAAGAGGATAGGCCCGGGGGGCACAGATACGCAGTATTTT.

The V gene is TRBV28, the J gene TRBJ2-5; a possible D gene is TRBD1 (6 bases). Looked up from germline, CDR1 is MDHEN and CDR2 is SYDVKM. V was cut by 4 bases and J by 2 bases, with 11 bases left in between. The CDR3 spans 14 residues. The DNA of the CDR3 is TGTGCCAGCAGTTCAGGGGCCATACAAGAGACCCAGTACTTC. This sequence encodes CASSSGAIQETQYF.

The rearrangement joins TRBV5-1 to TRBJ1-1; D ambiguous. Germline V gives CDR1 SGHRS, CDR2 YFSETQ. The CDR3 has 17 amino acids. V was pared by 1 base and J by 0 bases, with 16 bases between. The CDR3 loop is CASSLMGSGHMNTEAFF. CDR3 DNA: TGCGCCAGCAGCTTGATGGGAAGCGGTCACATGAACACTGAAGCTTTCTTT.

This sequence joins TRBV2 and TRBJ1-2, with a possible D match to TRBD1 (5 bases). Per germline, CDR1 SNHLY and CDR2 FYNNEI. The CDR3 spans 15 residues. The V end was cut by 1 base, the J end by 6 bases, with 15 bases between. The CDR3 loop reads CASSEEVPGTNGYTF. CDR3 bases: TGTGCCAGCAGTGAAGAAGTACCGGGGACGAATGGCTACACCTTC.

This clone was found a few times. The chain links TRBV9 to TRBJ2-5; the D gene is possibly TRBD2 (5 bases). Looked up from germline, CDR1 is SGDLS and CDR2 is YYNGEE. This CDR3 comprises 15 residues. The V end lost 4 bases, the J end lost 1 base, and 14 bases lay between the germline ends. The CDR3 DNA reads TGTGCCAGCAGCCCGGCCTGGACTGCCCAAGAGACCCAGTACTTC. Its protein is CASSPAWTAQETQYF.

The J gene is TRBJ2-3, the V gene TRBV5-1; weak D call: TRBD2 (5 bases). The V end was cut by 2 bases, the J end by 1 base, with 11 bases between. Germline V gene data show CDR1 as SGHRS and CDR2 as YFSETQ. CDR3 length equals 15 residues. The CDR3: CASSLILEGTDTQYF. The CDR3 nucleotides are TGCGCCAGCAGCTTAATACTAGAAGGCACAGATACGCAGTATTTT. Using reference TRBV5-1 and TRBJ2-3 for the parts outside the CDR3, the full variable domain is KAGVTQTPRYLIKTRGQQVTLSCSPISGHRSVSWYQQTPGQGLQFLFEYFSETQRNKGNFPGRFSGRQFSNSRSEMNVSTLELGDSALYLCASSLILEGTDTQYFGPGTRLTVL.

This clone was counted a few times. The genes are TRBV12-5 and TRBJ2-1; D is unresolved. Trimming took off 1 base at V and 9 bases at J, with 7 bases between the two ends. The CDR3 spans 12 residues. The germline gives CDR1 LGHNT, CDR2 FRNRAP. The CDR3 reads CASGLAAREQFF. The CDR3 region has the DNA TGTGCTAGTGGTTTGGCTGCGCGTGAGCAGTTCTTC.

The rearrangement joins TRBV5-5 to TRBJ1-4, with no clear D. The germline V gene encodes CDR1 SGHKS and CDR2 YYEKEE (reference sequence). This CDR3 region has 17 residues. Trimming cost V 1 base and J 3 bases, with 16 bases left between them. CDR3 sequence reads: CASSLLSGGSPNEKLFF. The CDR3 DNA follows: TGTGCCAGCAGCTTGTTGTCAGGTGGCAGCCCTAATGAAAAACTGTTTTTT.

The count of this clone is one. The rearrangement joins TRBV5-6 to TRBJ2-2; TRBD2 matches at 7 bases. Germline CDR1 SGHDT, CDR2 YYEEEE. The CDR3 covers 15 residues. Trimming cost V 4 bases and J 4 bases; bases outside gene matches: 7. DNA of the CDR3: TGTGCCAGCAGCAGGGGACTAAGACTCACCGGGGAGCTGTTTTTT. Translating it yields CASSRGLRLTGELFF.

This rearrangement joins TRBV5-1 to TRBJ2-1; 8 bases line up with TRBD2. After removal of 6 bases from V and 8 bases from J, the junction contained 10 bases not matched to a gene. The CDR3 is made up of 14 amino acids. Per germline, CDR1 SGHRS and CDR2 YFSETQ. The CDR3 protein is CASISPGGGHEQFF. DNA of the CDR3: TGCGCCAGCATCTCCCCCGGGGGGGGTCATGAGCAGTTCTTC.

The rearrangement uses TRBV6-5 and TRBJ2-1; TRBD1 is a possible D gene (5 bases). CDR1 is MNHEY and CDR2 is SVGAGI in the germline V gene. This CDR3 comprises 15 residues. With 6 bases removed from V and 8 bases from J, the gap between germline ends came to 20 bases. CDR3 in DNA: TGTGCCAGCAGGGCGACCCCCTCAGGGTTTGATGAGCAGTTCTTC. The encoded protein is CASRATPSGFDEQFF.

This chain joins TRBV5-5 and TRBJ1-6, with D perhaps TRBD1 (6 bases). CDR1 is SGHKS and CDR2 is YYEKEE in the germline V gene (reference sequence). Deletions cut 3 bases from V and 7 bases from J, with 17 bases between. The CDR3 consists of 16 residues. CDR3 DNA: TGTGCCAGCAGCTGGGGCTGGGGGCTCGAGAATTCACCCCTCCACTTT. Protein product: CASSWGWGLENSPLHF. The full variable domain, its missing parts supplied by reference TRBV5-5 and TRBJ1-6, is DAGVTQSPTHLIKTRGQQVTLRCSPISGHKSVSWYQQVLGQGPQFIFQYYEKEERGRGNFPDRFSARQFPNYSSELNVNALLLGDSALYLCASSWGWGLENSPLHFGNGTRLTVT.

The genes are TRBV6-1 and TRBJ1-1; no firm D call. The length of the CDR3 is 13 residues. V lost 5 bases to trimming and J lost 10 bases, with 17 bases between them. Germline assignment: CDR1 MNHNS and CDR2 SASEGT. For the CDR3, the DNA is TGTGCCAGCAGTTCCCTGGGCTTTTTAAGAGCTTTCTTT. Protein: CASSSLGFLRAFF.

The V gene is TRBV7-2, the J gene TRBJ2-7, with 7 nucleotides matching TRBD2. CDR1 and CDR2 (germline): SGHTA, FQGNSA. The ends lost 2 bases at V and 2 bases at J; junction bases unmatched: 6. The CDR3 covers 15 residues. CDR3 coding DNA: TGTGCCAGCAGCTTACAAGCGGGGCTCACCTACGAGCAGTACTTC. It encodes CASSLQAGLTYEQYF. The full variable domain, with the rest looked up from reference TRBV7-2 and TRBJ2-7, is GAGVSQSPSNKVTEKGKDVELRCDPISGHTALYWYRQSLGQGLEFLIYFQGNSAPDKSGLPSDRFSAERTGGSVSTLTIQRTQQEDSAVYLCASSLQAGLTYEQYFGPGTRLTVT.

This chain uses TRBV18 with TRBJ2-5; TRBD2 matches at 9 bases. V gave up 6 bases and J gave up 5 bases; unmatched junction bases: 10. CDR1 KGHSH and CDR2 LQKENI come from the germline V gene. This CDR3 region has 15 residues. This CDR3 is CASSPGSGRVETQYF. The CDR3, as DNA: TGTGCCAGCTCCCCGGGTAGCGGGAGAGTGGAGACCCAGTACTTC.

This chain connects TRBV5-1 to TRBJ2-3; no definite D call. Trimming removed 2 bases at V and 0 bases at J, with 7 bases between. This CDR3 is 14 amino acids long. Germline CDR1 and CDR2: SGHRS and YFSETQ. In DNA, the CDR3 is TGCGCCAGCAGCTTCCGGCCTAGCACAGATACGCAGTATTTT. Residues: CASSFRPSTDTQYF.

The CDR3 nucleotides read TGTGCCAGCAGCCAAAACCGGGGCCCTCAGTATTTT. Its translation: CASSQNRGPQYF. This rearrangement joins TRBV7-2 to TRBJ2-3; D possibly uses TRBD1 or TRBD2 (5 bases each). This CDR3 is built from 12 residues. Trimming removed 5 bases at V and 12 bases at J, with 15 bases between. Germline V gene sequence: CDR1 SGHTA, CDR2 FQGNSA. Full variable domain (rest looked up from reference TRBV7-2 and TRBJ2-3): GAGVSQSPSNKVTEKGKDVELRCDPISGHTALYWYRQSLGQGLEFLIYFQGNSAPDKSGLPSDRFSAERTGGSVSTLTIQRTQQEDSAVYLCASSQNRGPQYFGPGTRLTVL.

This chain joins TRBV6-1 and TRBJ1-3, with D maybe TRBD1 (6 bases). There are 14 residues in the CDR3. Trimming took off 5 bases at V and 0 bases at J, with 8 bases between the two ends. Germline V CDR1 and CDR2: MNHNS, SASEGT. The CDR3 region has the DNA TGTGCCAGCAGTCCGACAGGCTCTGGAAACACCATATATTTT. It translates to CASSPTGSGNTIYF.

This chain links TRBV18 with TRBJ2-2; D unresolved. Germline CDR1 and CDR2: KGHSH and LQKENI. The V end lost 2 bases, the J end lost 2 bases, and 12 bases lay between the germline ends. CDR3 size: 16 residues. The CDR3 loop reads CASSPLTEGNTGELFF. The CDR3 DNA reads TGTGCCAGCTCACCATTAACAGAAGGAAACACCGGGGAGCTGTTTTTT.

The gene calls are TRBV4-1 and TRBJ2-1; the match to TRBD2 covers 8 bases. Trimming removed 0 bases from V and 10 bases from J; junction bases left unmatched: 5. The germline gives CDR1 MGHRA, CDR2 YSYEKL. The CDR3 loop spans 14 amino acids. The CDR3 loop reads CASSQEWGLGEQFF. For the CDR3, the DNA is TGCGCCAGCAGCCAAGAATGGGGACTAGGGGAGCAGTTCTTC.

The rearrangement uses TRBV6-1 and TRBJ1-2; 8 bases are shared with TRBD1. Germline values: CDR1 MNHNS, CDR2 SASEGT. CDR3 length: 16 amino acids. V dropped 0 bases and J dropped 0; count of bases not matched to a gene: 3. CDR3 protein: CASSEAGQDANYGYTF. CDR3 bases: TGTGCCAGCAGTGAAGCGGGACAGGACGCTAACTATGGCTACACCTTC.

The chain links TRBV28 to TRBJ2-7, with 12 bases matching TRBD1. Germline trimming cut 5 bases from V and 7 bases from J; bases unmatched to any gene: 9. The CDR3 loop spans 15 amino acids. Looked up from germline, CDR1 is MDHEN and CDR2 is SYDVKM. The CDR3 reads CASSTPGQGASEQYF. As DNA, the CDR3 is TGTGCCAGCAGTACCCCGGGACAGGGGGCTTCGGAGCAGTACTTC.

The chain combines TRBV28 with TRBJ2-1, with 12 bases matching TRBD1. This CDR3 contains 15 residues. V shed 5 bases, J shed 7 bases, and the junction held 6 bases outside the gene matches. Germline V gene sequence: CDR1 MDHEN, CDR2 SYDVKM. The CDR3 region is CASSLGGQGANEQFF. DNA of the CDR3: TGTGCCAGCAGTCTTGGGGGACAGGGGGCTAATGAGCAGTTCTTC. The variable domain in full, completed from reference TRBV28 and TRBJ2-1, reads DVKVTQSSRYLVKRTGEKVFLECVQDMDHENMFWYRQDPGLGLRLIYFSYDVKMKEKGDIPEGYSVSREKKERFSLILESASTNQTSMYLCASSLGGQGANEQFFGPGTRLTVL.